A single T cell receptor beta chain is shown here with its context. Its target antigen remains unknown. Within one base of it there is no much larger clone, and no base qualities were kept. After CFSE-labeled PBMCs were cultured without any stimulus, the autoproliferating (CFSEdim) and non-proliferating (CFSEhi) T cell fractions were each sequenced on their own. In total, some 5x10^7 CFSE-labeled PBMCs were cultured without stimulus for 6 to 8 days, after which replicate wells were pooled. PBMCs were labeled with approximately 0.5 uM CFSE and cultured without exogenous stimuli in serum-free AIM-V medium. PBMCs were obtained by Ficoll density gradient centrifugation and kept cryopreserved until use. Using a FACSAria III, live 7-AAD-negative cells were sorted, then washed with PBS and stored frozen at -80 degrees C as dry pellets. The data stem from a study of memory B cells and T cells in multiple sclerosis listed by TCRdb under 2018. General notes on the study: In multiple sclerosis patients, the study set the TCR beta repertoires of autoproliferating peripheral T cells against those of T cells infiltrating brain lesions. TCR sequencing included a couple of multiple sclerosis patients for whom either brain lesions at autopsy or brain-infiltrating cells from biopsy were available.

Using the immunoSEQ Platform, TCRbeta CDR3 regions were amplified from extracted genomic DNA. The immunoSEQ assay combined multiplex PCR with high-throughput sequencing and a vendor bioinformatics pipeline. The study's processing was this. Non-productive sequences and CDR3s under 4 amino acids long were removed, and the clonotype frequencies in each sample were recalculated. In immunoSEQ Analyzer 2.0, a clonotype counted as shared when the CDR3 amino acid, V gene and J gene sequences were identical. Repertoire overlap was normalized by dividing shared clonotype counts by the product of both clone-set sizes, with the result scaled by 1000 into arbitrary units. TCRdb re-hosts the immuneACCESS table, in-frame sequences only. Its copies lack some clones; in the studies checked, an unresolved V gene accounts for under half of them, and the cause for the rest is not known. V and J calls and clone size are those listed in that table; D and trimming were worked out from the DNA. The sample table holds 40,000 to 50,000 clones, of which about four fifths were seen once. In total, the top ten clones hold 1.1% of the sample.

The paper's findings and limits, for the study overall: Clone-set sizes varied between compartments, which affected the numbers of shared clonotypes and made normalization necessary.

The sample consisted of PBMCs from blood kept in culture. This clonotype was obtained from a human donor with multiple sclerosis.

The CDR3 has the sequence CASSLVAGGDGYTF. The DNA sequence reads TGCGCCAGCAGCTTGGTGGCAGGGGGTGATGGCTACACCTTC. This chain joins TRBV5-1 to TRBJ1-2; the central 7 bases match TRBD1. Counted from cysteine to phenylalanine, this CDR3 has 14 amino acids. The CDR3 DNA has 42 bases and is translated from base 1. The germline V gene supplies CDR1 SGHRS and CDR2 YFSETQ. Here V drops 0 bases and J drops 6 bases, and the junction holds 5 bases not matched to any gene.